This T cell receptor beta chain was identified during a study of PD-1 blockade in classical Hodgkin lymphoma. Sequencing was performed with immunoSEQ multiplex PCR; in TCRdb, only in-frame clones are kept and a portion is missing. The table shows roughly 30,000 clones, with 75% to 90% occurring only once. This CDR3 spans 12 amino acids. Germline CDR1 and CDR2: SNHLY and FYNNEI. V was shortened by 11 bases and J by 5 bases, with 14 bases between the two germline ends. This sample's time point: newly diagnosed, previously untreated cHL patient sample. Out of thawed PBMCs, magnetic negative selection purified CD4+ T cells. For comparison, PBMCs from newly diagnosed, untreated classical Hodgkin lymphoma were used.

The receptor was isolated from a human donor with classical Hodgkin lymphoma. The source material was CD4+ T cells from blood. The chain recombines TRBV2 with TRBJ2-3, with D unresolved. CDR3 nucleotide sequence: TGTGCCCGCGCATCCTTGGGAGATACGCAGTATTTT. This encodes CARASLGDTQYF.